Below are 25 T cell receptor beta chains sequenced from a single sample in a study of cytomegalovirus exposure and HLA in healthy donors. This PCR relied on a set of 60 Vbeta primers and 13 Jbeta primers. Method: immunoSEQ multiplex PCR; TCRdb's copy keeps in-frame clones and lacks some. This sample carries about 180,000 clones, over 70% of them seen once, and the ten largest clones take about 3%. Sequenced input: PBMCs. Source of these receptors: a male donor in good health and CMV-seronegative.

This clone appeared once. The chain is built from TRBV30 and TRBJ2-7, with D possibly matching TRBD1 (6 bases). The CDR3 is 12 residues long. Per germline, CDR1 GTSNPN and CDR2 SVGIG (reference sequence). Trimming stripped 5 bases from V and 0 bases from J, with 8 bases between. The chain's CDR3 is CAWDRSSYEQYF. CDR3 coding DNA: TGTGCCTGGGACAGGTCCTCCTACGAGCAGTACTTC. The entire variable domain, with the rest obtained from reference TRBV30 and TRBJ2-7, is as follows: SQTIHQWPATLVQPVGSPLSLECTVEGTSNPNLYWYRQAAGRGLQLLFYSVGIGQISSEVPQNLSASRPQDRQFILSSKKLLLSDSGFYLCAWDRSSYEQYFGPGTRLTVT.

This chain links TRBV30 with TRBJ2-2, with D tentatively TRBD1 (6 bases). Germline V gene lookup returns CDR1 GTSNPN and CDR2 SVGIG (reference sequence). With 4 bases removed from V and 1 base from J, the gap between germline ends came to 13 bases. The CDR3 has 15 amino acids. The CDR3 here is CAWNPLGQNTGELFF. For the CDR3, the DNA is TGTGCCTGGAACCCCTTGGGACAGAACACCGGGGAGCTGTTTTTT. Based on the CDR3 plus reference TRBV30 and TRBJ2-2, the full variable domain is SQTIHQWPATLVQPVGSPLSLECTVEGTSNPNLYWYRQAAGRGLQLLFYSVGIGQISSEVPQNLSASRPQDRQFILSSKKLLLSDSGFYLCAWNPLGQNTGELFFGEGSRLTVL.

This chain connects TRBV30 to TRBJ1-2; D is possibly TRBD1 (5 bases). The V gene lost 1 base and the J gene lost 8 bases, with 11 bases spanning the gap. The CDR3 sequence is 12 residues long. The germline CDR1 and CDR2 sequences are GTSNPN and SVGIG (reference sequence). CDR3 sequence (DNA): TGTGCCTGGAGTGGCAGGGAGGGGGGCTACACCTTC. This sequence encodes CAWSGREGGYTF.

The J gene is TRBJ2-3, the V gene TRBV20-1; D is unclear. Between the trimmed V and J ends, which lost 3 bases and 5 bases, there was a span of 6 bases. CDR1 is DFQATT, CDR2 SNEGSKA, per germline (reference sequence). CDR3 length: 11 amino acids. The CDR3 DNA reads TGCAGTGCTAGTTTTAGAGATACGCAGTATTTT. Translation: CSASFRDTQYF.

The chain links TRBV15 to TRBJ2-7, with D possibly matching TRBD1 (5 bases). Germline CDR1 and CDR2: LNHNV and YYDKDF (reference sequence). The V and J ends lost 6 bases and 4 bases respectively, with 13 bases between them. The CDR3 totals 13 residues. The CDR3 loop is CATSFRGPYEQYF. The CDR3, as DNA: TGTGCCACCAGTTTTAGGGGCCCATACGAGCAGTACTTC.

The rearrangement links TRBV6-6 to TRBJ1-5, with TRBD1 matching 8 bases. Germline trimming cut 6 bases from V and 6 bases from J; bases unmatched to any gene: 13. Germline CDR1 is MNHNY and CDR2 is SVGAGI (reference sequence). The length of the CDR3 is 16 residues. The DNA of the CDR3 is TGTGCCAGCAGCGGACCCGGGACAGGAAACCTTCAGCCCCAGCATTTT. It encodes CASSGPGTGNLQPQHF.

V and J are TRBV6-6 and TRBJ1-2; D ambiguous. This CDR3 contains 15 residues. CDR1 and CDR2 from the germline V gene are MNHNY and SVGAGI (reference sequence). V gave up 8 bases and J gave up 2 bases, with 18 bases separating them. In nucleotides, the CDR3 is TGTGCCAGCTCTATAACAGTTCGCGGGAACTATGGCTACACCTTC. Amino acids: CASSITVRGNYGYTF.

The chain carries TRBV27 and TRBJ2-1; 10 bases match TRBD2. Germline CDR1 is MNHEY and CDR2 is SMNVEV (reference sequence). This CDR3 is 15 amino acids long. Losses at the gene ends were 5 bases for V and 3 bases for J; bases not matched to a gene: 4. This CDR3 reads CASSLGTSDYNEQFF. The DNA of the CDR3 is TGTGCCAGCAGTCTCGGGACTAGCGACTACAATGAGCAGTTCTTC.

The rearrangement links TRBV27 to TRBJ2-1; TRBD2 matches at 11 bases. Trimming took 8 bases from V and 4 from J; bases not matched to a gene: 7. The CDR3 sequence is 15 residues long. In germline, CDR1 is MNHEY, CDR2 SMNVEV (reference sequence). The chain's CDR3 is CASCGLAGLYNEQFF. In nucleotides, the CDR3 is TGTGCCAGCTGCGGACTAGCGGGCTTGTACAATGAGCAGTTCTTC.

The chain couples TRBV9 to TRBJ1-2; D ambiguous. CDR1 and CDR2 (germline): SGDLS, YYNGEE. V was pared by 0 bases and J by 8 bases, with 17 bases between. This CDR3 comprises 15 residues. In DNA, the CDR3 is TGTGCCAGCAGCGTAGTTAAACACCCTCATAGCGGCTACACCTTC. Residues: CASSVVKHPHSGYTF. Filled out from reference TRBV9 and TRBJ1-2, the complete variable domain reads DSGVTQTPKHLITATGQRVTLRCSPRSGDLSVYWYQQSLDQGLQFLIQYYNGEERAKGNILERFSAQQFPDLHSELNLSSLELGDSALYFCASSVVKHPHSGYTFGSGTRLTVV.

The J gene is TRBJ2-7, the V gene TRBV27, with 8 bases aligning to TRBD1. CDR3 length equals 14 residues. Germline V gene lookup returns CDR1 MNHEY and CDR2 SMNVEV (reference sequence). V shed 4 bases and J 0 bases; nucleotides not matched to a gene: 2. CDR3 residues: CASSSDRGSYEQYF. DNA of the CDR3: TGTGCCAGCAGTTCCGACAGGGGCTCCTACGAGCAGTACTTC.

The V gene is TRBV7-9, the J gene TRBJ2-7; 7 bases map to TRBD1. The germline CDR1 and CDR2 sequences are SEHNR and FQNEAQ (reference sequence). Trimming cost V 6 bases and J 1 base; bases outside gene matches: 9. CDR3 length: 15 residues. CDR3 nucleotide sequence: TGTGCCAGCAGTCTCTGGACAGGCAGTTCCTACGAGCAGTACTTC. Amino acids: CASSLWTGSSYEQYF.

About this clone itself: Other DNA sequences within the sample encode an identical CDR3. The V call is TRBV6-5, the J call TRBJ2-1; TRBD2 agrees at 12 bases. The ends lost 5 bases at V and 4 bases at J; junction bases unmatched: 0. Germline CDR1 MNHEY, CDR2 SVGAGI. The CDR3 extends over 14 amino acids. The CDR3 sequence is CASSLAGGYNEQFF. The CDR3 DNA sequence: TGTGCCAGCAGTCTAGCGGGAGGGTACAATGAGCAGTTCTTC.

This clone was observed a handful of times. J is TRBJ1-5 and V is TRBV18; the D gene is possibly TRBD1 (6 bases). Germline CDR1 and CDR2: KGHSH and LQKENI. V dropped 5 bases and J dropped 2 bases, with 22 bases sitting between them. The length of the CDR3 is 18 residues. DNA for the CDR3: TGTGCCAGCTCAGAGTTTTTTAGGGGGGGCCTGGGCAATCAGCCCCAGCATTTT. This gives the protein CASSEFFRGGLGNQPQHF.

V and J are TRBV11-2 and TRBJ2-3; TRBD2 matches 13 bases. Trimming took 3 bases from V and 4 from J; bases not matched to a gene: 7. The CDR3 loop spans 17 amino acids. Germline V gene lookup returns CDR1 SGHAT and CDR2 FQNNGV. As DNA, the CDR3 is TGTGCCAGCAGCTTTACTAGCGGGGGGGCCGCGGCAGATACGCAGTATTTT. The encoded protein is CASSFTSGGAAADTQYF. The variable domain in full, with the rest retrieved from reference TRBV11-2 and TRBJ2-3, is EAGVAQSPRYKIIEKRQSVAFWCNPISGHATLYWYQQILGQGPKLLIQFQNNGVVDDSQLPKDRFSAERLKGVDSTLKIQPAKLEDSAVYLCASSFTSGGAAADTQYFGPGTRLTVL.

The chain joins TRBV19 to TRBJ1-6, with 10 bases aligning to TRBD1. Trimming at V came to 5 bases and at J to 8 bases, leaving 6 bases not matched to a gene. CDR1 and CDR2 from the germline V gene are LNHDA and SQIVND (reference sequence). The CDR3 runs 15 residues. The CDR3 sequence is CASSSTGGGYSPLHF. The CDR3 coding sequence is TGTGCCAGTAGTTCGACAGGGGGCGGTTATTCACCCCTCCACTTT.

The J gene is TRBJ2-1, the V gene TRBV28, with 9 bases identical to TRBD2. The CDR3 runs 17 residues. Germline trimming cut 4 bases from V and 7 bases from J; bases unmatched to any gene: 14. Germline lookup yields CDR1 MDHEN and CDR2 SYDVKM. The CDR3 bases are TGTGCCAGCAGTTCCCTCTGGCGGGAGGGTTCGAATAATGAGCAGTTCTTC. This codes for CASSSLWREGSNNEQFF.

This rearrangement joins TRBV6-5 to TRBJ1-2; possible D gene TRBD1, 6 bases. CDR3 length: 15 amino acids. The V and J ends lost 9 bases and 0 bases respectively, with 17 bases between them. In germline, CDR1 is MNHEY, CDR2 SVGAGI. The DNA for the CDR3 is TGTGCCAGTTGGCCCGGACAGCAACCTAACTATGGCTACACCTTC. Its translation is CASWPGQQPNYGYTF.

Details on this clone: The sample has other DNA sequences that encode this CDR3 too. The CDR3 is CASSPGGSNQPQHF. Written as DNA, the CDR3 is TGTGCCAGCAGCCCCGGGGGGAGCAATCAGCCCCAGCATTTT. V and J are TRBV28 and TRBJ1-5, with a weak D call TRBD1 (5 bases). The V end was cut by 6 bases, the J end by 1 base, with 10 bases between. This CDR3 is 14 amino acids long. Germline V gene lookup returns CDR1 MDHEN and CDR2 SYDVKM.

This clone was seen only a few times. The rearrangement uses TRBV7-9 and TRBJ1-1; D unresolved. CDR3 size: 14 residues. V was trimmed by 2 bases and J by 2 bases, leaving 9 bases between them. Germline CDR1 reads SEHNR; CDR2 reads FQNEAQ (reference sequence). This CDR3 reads CASSLLGVNTEAFF. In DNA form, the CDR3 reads TGTGCCAGCAGCTTACTAGGAGTCAACACTGAAGCTTTCTTT.

The CDR3 loop reads CASSLPGNTEAFF. The CDR3 DNA follows: TGTGCCAGCAGCTTGCCGGGGAACACTGAAGCTTTCTTT. V and J are TRBV28 and TRBJ1-1; D gene ambiguous. CDR1 is MDHEN and CDR2 is SYDVKM in the germline V gene. The CDR3 sequence is 13 residues long. Trimming cost V 6 bases and J 1 base, with 9 bases left between them.

CDR3 in amino acids: CASSQGLAGSTDTQYF. CDR3 nucleotide sequence: TGTGCCAGCAGCCAGGGACTAGCGGGGAGCACAGATACGCAGTATTTT. This chain uses TRBV7-9 with TRBJ2-3; the match to TRBD2 covers 13 bases. V trimming: 5 bases; J trimming: 0 bases; junction bases outside the gene matches: 2. CDR3 length: 16 residues. Per the germline V gene, CDR1 is SEHNR and CDR2 is FQNEAQ (reference sequence).

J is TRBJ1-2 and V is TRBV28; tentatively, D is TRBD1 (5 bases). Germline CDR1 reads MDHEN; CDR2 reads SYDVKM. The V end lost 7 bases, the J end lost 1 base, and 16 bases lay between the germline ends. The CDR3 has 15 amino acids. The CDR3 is CASTPGLRINYGYTF. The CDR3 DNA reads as TGTGCCAGCACTCCGGGACTGCGGATTAACTATGGCTACACCTTC.

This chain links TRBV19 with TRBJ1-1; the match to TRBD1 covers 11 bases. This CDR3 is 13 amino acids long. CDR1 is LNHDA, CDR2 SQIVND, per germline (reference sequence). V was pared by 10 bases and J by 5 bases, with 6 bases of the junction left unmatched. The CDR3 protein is CATGQGARTEAFF. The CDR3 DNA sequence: TGTGCCACAGGACAGGGGGCGAGGACTGAAGCTTTCTTT.

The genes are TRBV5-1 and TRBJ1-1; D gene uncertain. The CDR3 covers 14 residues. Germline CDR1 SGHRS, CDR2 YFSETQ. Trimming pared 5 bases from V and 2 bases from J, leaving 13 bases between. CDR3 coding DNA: TGCGCCAGCAGGCCCGACGGGTTTAACACTGAAGCTTTCTTT. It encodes CASRPDGFNTEAFF.